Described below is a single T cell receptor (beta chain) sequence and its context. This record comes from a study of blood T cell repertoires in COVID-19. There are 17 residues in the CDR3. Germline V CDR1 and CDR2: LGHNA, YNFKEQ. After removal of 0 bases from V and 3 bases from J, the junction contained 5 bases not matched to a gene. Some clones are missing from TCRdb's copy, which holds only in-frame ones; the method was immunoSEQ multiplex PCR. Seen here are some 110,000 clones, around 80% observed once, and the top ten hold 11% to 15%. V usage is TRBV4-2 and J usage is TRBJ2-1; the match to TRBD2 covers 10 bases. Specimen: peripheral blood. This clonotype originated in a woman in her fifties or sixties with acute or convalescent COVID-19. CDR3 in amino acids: CASSQDVASGSYNEQFF. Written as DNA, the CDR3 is TGTGCCAGCAGCCAAGATGTTGCTAGCGGGAGCTACAATGAGCAGTTCTTC.